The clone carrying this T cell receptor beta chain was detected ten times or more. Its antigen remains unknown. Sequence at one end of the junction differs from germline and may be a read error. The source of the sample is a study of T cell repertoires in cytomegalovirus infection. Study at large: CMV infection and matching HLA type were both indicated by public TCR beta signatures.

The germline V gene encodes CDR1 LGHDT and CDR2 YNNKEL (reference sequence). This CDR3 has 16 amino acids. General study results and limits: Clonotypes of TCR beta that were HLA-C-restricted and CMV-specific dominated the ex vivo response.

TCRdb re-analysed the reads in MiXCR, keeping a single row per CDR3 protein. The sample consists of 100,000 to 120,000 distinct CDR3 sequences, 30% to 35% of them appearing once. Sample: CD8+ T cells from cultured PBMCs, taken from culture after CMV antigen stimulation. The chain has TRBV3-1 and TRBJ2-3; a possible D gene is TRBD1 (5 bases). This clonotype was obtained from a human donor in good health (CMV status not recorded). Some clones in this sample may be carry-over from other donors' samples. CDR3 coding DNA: TGTGCCAGCAGTCAAGGAACAGGTACTAGCACAGATACGCAGTATTTT. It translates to CASSQGTGTSTDTQYF.